Listed here is a single T cell receptor beta chain. Germline V gene data show CDR1 as KGHSH and CDR2 as LQKENI. The CDR3 sequence is 15 residues long. Trimming at V came to 4 bases and at J to 6 bases, leaving 10 bases not matched to a gene. The data were obtained in a study of control samples from healthy donors and cancer patients. Data came from immunoSEQ multiplex PCR; TCRdb stores just in-frame clones and leaves some out. The profile shows over 150,000 clones, roughly 94% of them singletons. Sequencing was performed on PBMCs. The clonotype originates from a man in his sixties with colorectal cancer. This chain uses TRBV18 with TRBJ1-2; TRBD1 agrees at 8 bases. The CDR3: CASSQAAGGVNGYTF. The CDR3 DNA is TGTGCCAGCTCACAAGCTGCAGGGGGCGTGAATGGCTACACCTTC.